Following are 30 T cell receptor beta chains from one sample sequenced in a study of early T cells in non-severe SARS-CoV-2 infection (TCRdb year 2021). Library generation was performed with 5' RACE. The sequencing machine was a NextSeq 500. TCRdb applied fastp at Q25 and MiXCR to the public reads, then kept only in-frame beta chains. Each record represents a unique CDR3 protein, reported with the most common genes and DNA among its rows. The sample data list under 65,000 distinct CDR3 sequences, and around 12% of these were observed just once. The ten largest clones add up to about 1.4% of the sample. The specimen was whole blood. All receptors come from an adult who was a healthcare worker with PCR-confirmed SARS-CoV-2 infection or an uninfected control (not recorded which).

This clonotype was counted a few times. This chain uses TRBV6-4 with TRBJ2-1; 9 bases are shared with TRBD2. After removal of 6 bases from V and 5 bases from J, the junction contained 8 bases not matched to a gene. The germline CDR1 and CDR2 sequences are MRHNA and SNTAGT. The CDR3 is 15 residues long. The CDR3 region is CASRAAGGLHNEQFF. The CDR3 coding sequence is TGTGCCAGCAGGGCAGCGGGGGGTCTCCACAATGAGCAGTTCTTC.

A few counts support this clonotype. This sequence joins TRBV10-3 and TRBJ2-2, with TRBD2 identical over 8 bases. The CDR3 consists of 16 residues. Germline V gives CDR1 ENHRY, CDR2 SYGVKD. Trimming removed 4 bases from V and 1 base from J; junction bases left unmatched: 5. CDR3 residues: CAISGALAENTGELFF. CDR3 nucleotide sequence: TGTGCCATCAGTGGAGCACTAGCGGAGAACACCGGGGAGCTGTTTTTT.

This clonotype appeared many times. This chain uses TRBV25-1 with TRBJ1-6; D possibly corresponds to TRBD1 (6 bases). The CDR3 has 13 amino acids. V dropped 9 bases and J dropped 7 bases, with 13 bases sitting between them. Germline V gene sequence: CDR1 MGHDK, CDR2 SYGVNS. For the CDR3, the DNA is TGTGCCAGTTCAACAGGGACCAATTCACCCCTCCACTTT. The encoded protein is CASSTGTNSPLHF.

In this sample, this clonotype turned up a few times. V gene TRBV19 combines with J gene TRBJ1-2; D unresolved. The length of the CDR3 is 17 residues. V dropped 2 bases and J dropped 4 bases, with 20 bases sitting between them. CDR1 and CDR2 from the germline V gene are LNHDA and SQIVND (reference sequence). CDR3 loop: CASSIQSGPRTPYGYTF. CDR3 DNA sequence: TGTGCCAGTAGTATACAGTCTGGACCGAGAACTCCCTATGGCTACACCTTC.

A few counts support this clonotype. This chain joins TRBV20-1 and TRBJ2-5, with 9 positions matching TRBD2. The V gene end was trimmed by 4 bases and the J gene end by 2 bases; junction bases not matched to a gene: 8. The germline V gene has CDR1 DFQATT and CDR2 SNEGSKA (reference sequence). The CDR3 spans 15 residues. CDR3 DNA: TGCAGTGCTACCTCTAGCGGGGTGAGACAAGAGACCCAGTACTTC. Amino acids: CSATSSGVRQETQYF.

V gene TRBV7-2 combines with J gene TRBJ2-5; 15 bases line up with TRBD2. This CDR3 contains 14 residues. V lost 5 bases, J lost 7 bases, and 2 bases stayed unmatched. Germline V lookup: CDR1 SGHTA, CDR2 FQGNSA. The CDR3 nucleotides are TGTGCCAGCAGCCCGGGACTAGCGGGGGGGACCCAGTACTTC. Translating it yields CASSPGLAGGTQYF.

V is TRBV12-3 or TRBV12-4 and J is TRBJ2-5; 7 nucleotides agree with TRBD1. This CDR3 region has 12 residues. The ends lost 10 bases at V and 5 bases at J; junction bases unmatched: 7. The CDR3 spells CATRQGKETQYF. CDR3 in DNA: TGTGCCACCCGACAGGGAAAGGAGACCCAGTACTTC.

This chain links TRBV7-2 with TRBJ1-1; no reliable D call. CDR3 length: 11 residues. Between the trimmed V and J ends, which lost 5 bases and 5 bases, there was a span of 6 bases. The germline gives CDR1 SGHTA, CDR2 FQGNSA. Here the CDR3 reads CASSLETEAFF. The DNA of the CDR3 is TGTGCCAGCAGCCTCGAAACTGAAGCTTTCTTT.

This sequence joins TRBV11-2 and TRBJ1-4, with a weak D call TRBD1 (6 bases). Looked up from germline, CDR1 is SGHAT and CDR2 is FQNNGV. This CDR3 has 10 amino acids. V shed 11 bases and J shed 7 bases, with 8 bases lying between them. CDR3 bases: TGTGCCGGAGGGGGTGAAAAACTGTTTTTT. Translation gives CAGGGEKLFF.

In its sample, this clonotype was seen many times. The chain carries TRBV7-2 and TRBJ2-5; D possibly corresponds to TRBD1 (7 bases). CDR3 length: 15 residues. Trimming took off 5 bases at V and 1 base at J, with 14 bases between the two ends. Germline values: CDR1 SGHTA, CDR2 FQGNSA. The CDR3 DNA follows: TGTGCCAGCAGCCAAAACAGGGGACTCCAAGAGACCCAGTACTTC. Translation: CASSQNRGLQETQYF. Supplemented by reference TRBV7-2 and TRBJ2-5, the full variable domain reads GAGVSQSPSNKVTEKGKDVELRCDPISGHTALYWYRQSLGQGLEFLIYFQGNSAPDKSGLPSDRFSAERTGGSVSTLTIQRTQQEDSAVYLCASSQNRGLQETQYFGPGTRLLVL.

The V call is TRBV7-6, the J call TRBJ2-1; no definite D call. The CDR3 extends over 13 amino acids. The germline V gene has CDR1 SGHVS and CDR2 FNYEAQ. The ends were cut back, 5 bases at V and 10 bases at J, with 15 bases in the middle. The CDR3 loop is CASSPPISPEQFF. In DNA form, the CDR3 reads TGTGCCAGCAGCCCCCCAATTTCACCCGAGCAGTTCTTC.

This clonotype has a count of ten or more. The V call is TRBV6-1, the J call TRBJ1-1; the D is unclear. The CDR3 is 15 amino acids. Trimming took off 3 bases at V and 4 bases at J, with 15 bases between the two ends. The germline CDR1 and CDR2 sequences are MNHNS and SASEGT. The CDR3 DNA sequence: TGTGCCAGCAGTGAGGCCCTTGCTCCGGGCACTGAAGCTTTCTTT. It is translated as CASSEALAPGTEAFF.

This clonotype was detected a few times. The genes are TRBV7-2 and TRBJ1-1, with D maybe TRBD1 (5 bases). Germline V CDR1 and CDR2: SGHTA, FQGNSA. The germline V and J ends were trimmed by 3 bases and 3 bases, with 11 bases remaining between them. This CDR3 contains 14 residues. The DNA of the CDR3 is TGTGCCAGCAGCTTTGGGGGGTCTCACACTGAAGCTTTCTTT. Translating gives CASSFGGSHTEAFF.

The chain employs TRBV6-5 and TRBJ1-1, with unresolved D. The germline CDR1 and CDR2 sequences are MNHEY and SVGAGI. With 8 bases removed from V and 7 bases from J, the gap between germline ends came to 23 bases. The CDR3 totals 15 residues. CDR3: CASRTPGLNENEAFF. The CDR3 DNA reads TGTGCCAGCCGGACCCCGGGTCTGAATGAGAATGAAGCTTTCTTT.

The genes are TRBV2 and TRBJ2-7; TRBD1 aligns across 7 bases. CDR1 SNHLY and CDR2 FYNNEI come from the germline V gene. This CDR3 has 12 residues. V lost 8 bases, J lost 9 bases, and 10 bases stayed unmatched. CDR3 in DNA: TGTGCCAGCCGTTCGACAGGGCAAGGGCAGTACTTC. This translates into CASRSTGQGQYF.

This clonotype came up many times. The chain uses TRBV6-5 and TRBJ1-2; 8 bases match TRBD1. The CDR3 runs to 15 residues. The junction had 9 bases not matched to a gene; V was cut back by 8 bases and J by 1 base. The germline V gene encodes CDR1 MNHEY and CDR2 SVGAGI. The CDR3, as DNA: TGTGCCAGCTCTCCCGGGACAGGCTTTAACTATGGCTACACCTTC. Translation: CASSPGTGFNYGYTF.

This clonotype was detected only a few times. The chain couples TRBV12-3 or TRBV12-4 to TRBJ1-1; the D is unclear. The length of the CDR3 is 16 residues. V was clipped by 0 bases and J by 1 base, with 12 bases between them. The CDR3 sequence is CASSLAEFPENTEAFF. DNA of the CDR3: TGTGCCAGCAGTTTAGCCGAGTTCCCTGAGAACACTGAAGCTTTCTTT.

The V and J genes are TRBV12-3 or TRBV12-4 and TRBJ2-7; D gene uncertain. V lost 2 bases to trimming and J lost 2 bases, with 10 bases between them. CDR3 size: 14 residues. Here the CDR3 reads CASSLSTAAYEQYF. In nucleotides, the CDR3 is TGTGCCAGCAGTTTATCGACTGCCGCCTACGAGCAGTACTTC.

This clonotype was seen at least ten times. The chain combines TRBV11-2 with TRBJ2-5; D is uncertain. The V and J ends lost 7 bases and 5 bases respectively, with 8 bases between them. The CDR3 is made up of 11 amino acids. Germline V gene lookup returns CDR1 SGHAT and CDR2 FQNNGV. CDR3 amino acids: CASTLGETQYF. CDR3 in DNA: TGTGCCAGCACCCTAGGGGAGACCCAGTACTTC.

The chain joins TRBV20-1 to TRBJ1-2; 7 bases align to TRBD1. CDR1 DFQATT and CDR2 SNEGSKA come from the germline V gene (reference sequence). V lost 6 bases to trimming and J lost 6 bases; unmatched junction nucleotides: 10. The CDR3 is made up of 13 amino acids. CDR3 in amino acids: CSAESARGDGYTF. In DNA, the CDR3 is TGCAGTGCGGAGAGCGCCAGGGGGGATGGCTACACCTTC.

This clonotype was seen repeatedly, ten times or more. The chain uses TRBV2 and TRBJ2-2; D tentatively reads TRBD1 or TRBD2 (6 bases each). V was shortened by 3 bases and J by 5 bases, with 13 bases between the two germline ends. CDR1 SNHLY and CDR2 FYNNEI come from the germline V gene. The CDR3 spans 15 residues. The CDR3 here is CASSDDRGRTGELFF. CDR3 DNA: TGTGCCAGCAGTGATGATCGGGGGCGAACCGGGGAGCTGTTTTTT.

This clonotype has a count of ten or more. The chain has TRBV11-2 and TRBJ2-1, with 7 bases aligning to TRBD2. Germline V gene sequence: CDR1 SGHAT, CDR2 FQNNGV. The CDR3 loop spans 15 amino acids. The V and J ends lost 5 bases and 10 bases, in that order; junction bases with no gene match: 14. For the CDR3, the DNA is TGTGCCAGCAGCCCCCGCGGGGGACCCGGAGGCGAGCAGTTCTTC. Protein product: CASSPRGGPGGEQFF.

This clonotype was seen only a few times. This is likely a read error, given that the CDR3 carries no conserved phenylalanine or tryptophan at its end. It is unclear where the CDR3 begins or ends on the DNA, so no DNA is shown, and the CDR3 is as TCRdb lists it. The chain carries TRBV27 and TRBJ1-2; the table's D call, TRBD1, was not checked against the DNA. The CDR3 spans 12 amino acids, including both terminal residues. The germline CDR1 and CDR2 sequences are MNHEY and SMNVEV (reference sequence). The CDR3 loop is CASSPRSGAISL.

This clonotype has at least ten counts. The CDR3, as DNA: TGTGCCAGCAGCTTGAACAGGTACACTGAAGCTTTCTTT. Translated: CASSLNRYTEAFF. The J gene is TRBJ1-1, the V gene TRBV5-4, with D maybe TRBD1 (5 bases). The V gene lost 1 base and the J gene lost 3 bases, with 7 bases spanning the gap. The CDR3 loop spans 13 amino acids. Germline CDR1 is SGHNT and CDR2 is YYREEE (reference sequence).

The sample holds a few counts of this clonotype. The chain recombines TRBV20-1 with TRBJ2-7; 8 bases fit TRBD1. The CDR3 covers 12 residues. The V gene end was trimmed by 6 bases and the J gene end by 2 bases; junction bases not matched to a gene: 3. Germline CDR1 and CDR2: DFQATT and SNEGSKA (reference sequence). The CDR3 here is CSAPDRAYEQYF. The CDR3 region has the DNA TGCAGTGCCCCGGACAGGGCCTACGAGCAGTACTTC.

This chain uses TRBV18 with TRBJ2-5; 9 nucleotides align to TRBD2. This CDR3 is built from 15 residues. V lost 3 bases to trimming and J lost 7 bases; unmatched junction nucleotides: 9. Germline CDR1 KGHSH, CDR2 LQKENI. CDR3 loop: CASSPGTSRVGTQYF. The CDR3 bases are TGTGCCAGCTCACCCGGGACTAGCCGGGTCGGGACCCAGTACTTC.

This clonotype was found a few times. DNA of the CDR3: TGCAGCGTCGCACAGGGGGCCGAGACAGATACGCAGTATTTT. It encodes CSVAQGAETDTQYF. The chain is built from TRBV29-1 and TRBJ2-3; 9 nucleotides match TRBD1. The CDR3 has 14 amino acids. Looked up from germline, CDR1 is SQVTM and CDR2 is ANQGSEA. With 6 bases clipped from V and 3 bases from J, the junction kept 7 bases outside the gene matches.

In its sample, this clonotype was seen a few times. This chain links TRBV6-2 or TRBV6-3 with TRBJ2-7; 7 nucleotides agree with TRBD1. This CDR3 is built from 14 residues. Per germline, CDR1 MNHEY and CDR2 SVGEGT. V dropped 6 bases and J dropped 1; count of bases not matched to a gene: 6. Written as DNA, the CDR3 is TGTGCCAGCAGGCACGGGACAGTTTCCTACGAGCAGTACTTC. Translation: CASRHGTVSYEQYF.

CDR3: CASSYTRQGGEAFF. CDR3 DNA sequence: TGTGCCAGCAGTTACACCCGACAGGGCGGGGAAGCTTTCTTT. This sequence joins TRBV6-6 and TRBJ1-1; the match to TRBD1 covers 7 bases. CDR1 and CDR2 (germline): MNHNY, SVGAGI (reference sequence). This CDR3 is 14 amino acids long. The trim removed 2 bases at V and 8 bases at J, leaving 8 bases unmatched.

This clonotype is medium-sized by share. In DNA, the CDR3 is TGTGCCACCAGTGATTCTGGCCTCCCCTACAATGAGCAGTTCTTC. Protein sequence: CATSDSGLPYNEQFF. The rearrangement links TRBV24-1 to TRBJ2-1; no reliable D call. The CDR3 spans 15 residues. The germline gives CDR1 KGHDR, CDR2 SFDVKD. V lost 2 bases to trimming and J lost 2 bases, with 9 bases between them.